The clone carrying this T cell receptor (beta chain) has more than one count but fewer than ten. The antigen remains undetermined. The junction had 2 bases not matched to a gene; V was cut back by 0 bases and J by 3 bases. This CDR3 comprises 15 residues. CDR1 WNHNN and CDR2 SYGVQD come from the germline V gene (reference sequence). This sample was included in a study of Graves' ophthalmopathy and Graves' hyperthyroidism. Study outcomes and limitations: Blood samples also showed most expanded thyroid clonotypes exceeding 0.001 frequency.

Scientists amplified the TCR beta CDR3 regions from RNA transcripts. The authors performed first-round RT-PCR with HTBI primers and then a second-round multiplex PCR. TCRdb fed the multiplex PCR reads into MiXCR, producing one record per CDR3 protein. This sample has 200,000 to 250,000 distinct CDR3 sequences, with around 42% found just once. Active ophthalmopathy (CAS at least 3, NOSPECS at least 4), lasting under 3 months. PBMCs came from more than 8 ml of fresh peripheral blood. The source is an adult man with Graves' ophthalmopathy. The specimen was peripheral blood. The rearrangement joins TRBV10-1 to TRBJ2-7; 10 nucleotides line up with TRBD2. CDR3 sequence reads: CASSESASGSYEQYF. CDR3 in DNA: TGCGCCAGCAGTGAGTCGGCTAGCGGGAGCTACGAGCAGTACTTC.